Each of the 14 T cell receptor beta chains below was sequenced from the same sample in a study of Graves' ophthalmopathy and Graves' hyperthyroidism (dated by TCRdb to between 2017 and 2018). TCRdb records Illumina HiSeq 2000 as the sequencer. TCR beta CDR3 regions were amplified from RNA transcripts for repertoire sequencing. HTBI primers and the Qiagen OneStep RT-PCR kit were used in a first-round RT-PCR, which was followed by a second-round multiplex PCR, size selection and purification. The public reads were quality trimmed at Q25 with fastp and then assembled into clones with MiXCR by TCRdb, keeping productive beta chains. Each CDR3 protein appears once, grouped with its most common genes and DNA. For this sample the table gives about 390,000 distinct CDR3 sequences, of which 17% were detected only once. 2% to 3% of the sample is held by the ten biggest clonotypes. Sequenced material: peripheral blood. The receptors derive from an adult woman with stable Graves' hyperthyroidism.

Comments on this clonotype: The junction and the germline gene differ at one end; a read error may be behind it. This chain links TRBV6-5 with TRBJ1-2; tentatively, D is TRBD1 (5 bases). Germline CDR1 and CDR2: MNHEY and SVGAGI. The length of the CDR3 is 15 residues. This CDR3 is CASSYGGVRNYGYTF. The DNA for the CDR3 is TGTGCCAGCAGCTACGGGGGGGTCAGGAACTATGGTTACACCTTC.

This clonotype was observed at least ten times. The gene calls are TRBV29-1 and TRBJ1-1; 7 bases map to TRBD1. Per the germline V gene, CDR1 is SQVTM and CDR2 is ANQGSEA. The CDR3 totals 15 residues. V shed 6 bases, J shed 1 base, and the junction held 11 bases outside the gene matches. The CDR3 DNA sequence: TGCAGCGTCACTAAAACAGGGGTTCCGAACACTGAAGCTTTCTTT. Translation: CSVTKTGVPNTEAFF.

This clonotype showed up many times. This chain joins TRBV27 and TRBJ2-7, with D maybe TRBD2 (5 bases). The V gene's germline CDR1 is MNHEY and CDR2 SMNVEV (reference sequence). V shed 3 bases and J shed 0 bases, with 9 bases lying between them. This CDR3 contains 14 residues. CDR3 in amino acids: CASSFSGSSYEQYF. CDR3 sequence (DNA): TGTGCCAGCAGTTTTTCGGGAAGCTCCTACGAGCAGTACTTC.

The chain employs TRBV4-2 and TRBJ2-6; tentatively, D is TRBD2 (5 bases). V dropped 5 bases and J dropped 4 bases, with 21 bases sitting between them. The CDR3 runs 18 residues. The germline gives CDR1 LGHNA, CDR2 YNFKEQ. CDR3 bases: TGTGCCAGCAGCGATAACCGCGGGCCGGCGGTCGGGGCCAACGTCCTGACTTTC. Its translation is CASSDNRGPAVGANVLTF.

This clonotype showed up many times. The rearrangement links TRBV29-1 to TRBJ2-7, with TRBD1 matching 7 bases. J was trimmed by 0 bases and V by 3 bases; bases with no gene match: 8. Germline V gene lookup returns CDR1 SQVTM and CDR2 ANQGSEA. The CDR3 length is 15 residues. The CDR3 spells CSVEMTGINSYEQYF. The CDR3 DNA reads as TGCAGCGTTGAGATGACAGGGATCAACTCCTACGAGCAGTACTTC.

This clonotype was picked up many times. The chain uses TRBV7-2 and TRBJ1-3; D gene ambiguous. Deletions cut 5 bases from V and 4 bases from J, with 15 bases between. This CDR3 has 15 amino acids. The V gene's germline CDR1 is SGHTA and CDR2 FQGNSA. The CDR3 nucleotides are TGTGCCAGCAGCCAAGGGTCAGTAATCGGAAACACCATATATTTT. Translating it yields CASSQGSVIGNTIYF. Complete variable domain (other parts from reference TRBV7-2 and TRBJ1-3): GAGVSQSPSNKVTEKGKDVELRCDPISGHTALYWYRQSLGQGLEFLIYFQGNSAPDKSGLPSDRFSAERTGGSVSTLTIQRTQQEDSAVYLCASSQGSVIGNTIYFGEGSWLTVV.

This clonotype was found many times. The chain combines TRBV6-5 with TRBJ2-7; D gene ambiguous. The CDR3 covers 13 residues. V was shortened by 0 bases and J by 6 bases, with 9 bases between the two germline ends. The V gene's germline CDR1 is MNHEY and CDR2 SVGAGI. The CDR3 nucleotides are TGTGCCAGCAGTTACTCTCCGCGTGGCGAGCAGTACTTC. The encoded protein is CASSYSPRGEQYF.

This clonotype was picked up many times. The chain has TRBV6-2 or TRBV6-3 and TRBJ2-7; 12 bases fit TRBD2. This CDR3 spans 15 amino acids. Trimming took 2 bases from V and 2 from J; bases not matched to a gene: 1. Germline CDR1 and CDR2: MNHEY and SVGEGT. CDR3 in DNA: TGTGCCAGCAGTTACCTAGCGGGAGGGCCCTACGAGCAGTACTTC. Residues: CASSYLAGGPYEQYF.

This clonotype was observed many times. V gene TRBV28 combines with J gene TRBJ2-7; a possible D gene is TRBD2 (6 bases). The CDR3 runs to 16 residues. Trimming took 2 bases from V and 5 from J, leaving 19 bases between them. The V gene's germline CDR1 is MDHEN and CDR2 SYDVKM. Here the CDR3 DNA reads TGTGCCAGCAGTTTACGAGGCGGGACTGGGACCAACGAGCAGTACTTC. It yields the protein CASSLRGGTGTNEQYF.

As for this clonotype: A much more abundant neighbour one base away suggests this may be a read error. This chain's CDR3 is CPTSDQDRATGELFF. The CDR3 DNA is TGTCCCACCAGTGACCAAGACAGGGCTACCGGGGAGCTGTTTTTT. The chain links TRBV24-1 to TRBJ2-2, with 7 bases that match TRBD1. Germline V gene data show CDR1 as KGHDR and CDR2 as SFDVKD. The CDR3 runs 15 residues.

This clonotype was counted many times. The chain has TRBV25-1 and TRBJ1-2; D not resolved. The germline CDR1 and CDR2 sequences are MGHDK and SYGVNS. The length of the CDR3 is 15 residues. V was trimmed by 2 bases and J by 0 bases, leaving 10 bases between them. CDR3 in DNA: TGTGCCAGCAGTGAAGTGGTGAGGGCTAACTATGGCTACACCTTC. Protein sequence: CASSEVVRANYGYTF.

This clonotype was recorded at least ten times. The chain uses TRBV6-2 or TRBV6-3 and TRBJ1-5, with 8 nucleotides matching TRBD1. CDR1 and CDR2 from the germline V gene are MNHEY and SVGEGT. The V and J ends lost 0 bases and 5 bases, in that order; junction bases with no gene match: 12. The CDR3 is 18 amino acids. CDR3 sequence reads: CASSYSSGQGFWDQPQHF. CDR3 nucleotide sequence: TGTGCCAGCAGTTACTCGTCAGGACAGGGTTTCTGGGATCAGCCCCAGCATTTT.

Ten or more counts support this clonotype. The chain uses TRBV20-1 and TRBJ1-1; 10 bases are shared with TRBD1. Germline assignment: CDR1 DFQATT and CDR2 SNEGSKA (reference sequence). V lost 6 bases to trimming and J lost 2 bases; unmatched junction nucleotides: 6. This CDR3 has 14 residues. This chain's CDR3 is CSAATGGLNTEAFF. In nucleotides, the CDR3 is TGCAGTGCAGCGACAGGGGGCCTTAACACTGAAGCTTTCTTT.

Ten or more counts support this clonotype. The chain couples TRBV6-2 or TRBV6-3 to TRBJ2-7; possibly TRBD1 for D (6 bases). This CDR3 region has 14 residues. CDR1 and CDR2 (germline): MNHEY, SVGEGT. Trimming cost V 2 bases and J 2 bases, with 10 bases left between them. CDR3 sequence: CASSYIGTPYEQYF. The DNA of the CDR3 is TGTGCCAGCAGTTACATAGGGACACCCTACGAGCAGTACTTC.